The 3 T cell receptor beta chains below come from one sample, sequenced in a study of T cells in narcolepsy. This table comes from immunoSEQ multiplex PCR, and its TCRdb copy is limited to in-frame clones, with some not included. The repertoire holds approximately 35,000 clones, more than 70% seen once, with 1% to 1.2% in the top ten. Sample: memory (CD45RA-) CD4+ T cells from blood. The receptors were gathered from a human donor in good health.

This sequence joins TRBV7-3 and TRBJ2-1, with 7 bases lining up with TRBD2. The CDR3 loop spans 19 amino acids. Germline V gene sequence: CDR1 SGHTA, CDR2 FQGTGA. With 0 bases clipped from V and 6 bases from J, the junction kept 17 bases outside the gene matches. The CDR3: CASSLTTPAASGRGNEQFF. Written as DNA, the CDR3 is TGTGCCAGCAGCTTAACAACCCCCGCGGCTAGCGGACGGGGCAATGAGCAGTTCTTC.

The chain couples TRBV7-3 to TRBJ2-5; D not certain. V was trimmed by 5 bases and J by 5 bases, leaving 15 bases between them. The CDR3 runs 14 residues. Germline CDR1 reads SGHTA; CDR2 reads FQGTGA. CDR3 DNA: TGTGCCAGCAGCCTCCCCCTAGAGGAGGAGACCCAGTACTTC. It specifies CASSLPLEEETQYF.

This chain joins TRBV27 and TRBJ2-7; perhaps TRBD1 as D (6 bases). Trimming took off 7 bases at V and 0 bases at J, with 13 bases between the two ends. Looked up from germline, CDR1 is MNHEY and CDR2 is SMNVEV (reference sequence). The CDR3 covers 14 residues. CDR3 bases: TGTGCCAGCAACGACAGGTCACACTCCTACGAGCAGTACTTC. This translates into CASNDRSHSYEQYF.